This is a list of T cell receptor beta chains from one sample in a study of blood T cells in healthy people across ages. TCRdb re-analysed the 5' RACE reads in MiXCR, keeping a single row per CDR3 protein. The data contain roughly 700,000 distinct CDR3 sequences, about 30% of them singletons. Sequenced material: blood. Every receptor here comes from a woman over 75 in good health. Both conserved end residues are part of each CDR3. The D gene is left open where the match is weak. Clone size is given for some rows only: seen once, a few or many times, or a class if the clone is expanded.

j_gene,v_gene,d_gene,abundance,CDR3aa,CDR3nt
TRBJ2-2,TRBV5-5,-,-,CASSLGAGWNTRELFF,TGTGCCAGCAGCTTGGGAGCAGGATGGAACACCAGGGAGCTGTTTTTT
TRBJ2-7,TRBV29-1,-,many,CSVTRQLGAWEQYF,TGCAGCGTTACCCGACAGCTTGGGGCTTGGGAGCAGTACTTC
TRBJ2-5,TRBV20-1,-,-,CSGFQKETQYF,TGCAGTGGATTTCAGAAAGAGACCCAGTACTTC
TRBJ1-6,TRBV6-6,TRBD1,few,CASSPDRESSPLHF,TGTGCCAGCAGCCCCGACAGGGAGTCGTCACCCCTCCACTTT
TRBJ1-6,TRBV5-4,TRBD1,few,CASSLATGGGNSPLHF,TGTGCCAGCAGCTTGGCGACAGGGGGTGGTAATTCACCCCTCCACTTT
TRBJ2-1,TRBV20-1,-,many,CSARRSGGYNEQFF,TGCAGTGCTCGCAGGTCCGGCGGGTACAATGAGCAGTTCTTC
TRBJ2-5,TRBV20-1,-,many,CSASPQGLQETQYF,TGCAGTGCCTCTCCCCAAGGACTTCAAGAGACCCAGTACTTC
TRBJ2-1,TRBV20-1,-,few,CSASGTGHLNNEQFF,TGCAGTGCTAGTGGGACGGGACATCTAAACAATGAGCAGTTCTTC
TRBJ2-5,TRBV27,TRBD1,-,CASSAQGDPETQYF,TGTGCCAGCAGTGCACAGGGGGATCCGGAGACCCAGTACTTC
TRBJ2-1,TRBV7-3,TRBD1,many,CASSSWDSKNNEQFF,TGTGCCAGCAGCTCATGGGACAGTAAAAACAATGAGCAGTTCTTC
TRBJ2-7,TRBV5-6,-,-,CASSWGQLGDEQYF,TGTGCCAGCAGCTGGGGGCAGCTGGGAGACGAGCAGTACTTC
TRBJ2-1,TRBV9,TRBD2,many,CASSQTSGGVSEQFF,TGTGCCAGCAGCCAGACTAGCGGGGGGGTTAGTGAGCAGTTCTTC
TRBJ2-7,TRBV7-2,-,many,CASSYRYEQYF,TGTGCCAGCAGCTACAGATACGAGCAGTACTTC
TRBJ2-3,TRBV20-1,-,many,CSATPSGSLRVDTQYF,TGCAGTGCTACCCCGTCGGGGTCCTTAAGGGTAGATACGCAGTATTTT
TRBJ1-4,TRBV4-1,-,-,CASSQHLHNEKLFF,TGCGCCAGCAGCCAACACTTACACAATGAAAAACTGTTTTTT
TRBJ2-4,TRBV19,-,many,CASSTGDKNIQYF,TGTGCCAGTAGTACCGGGGACAAAAACATTCAGTACTTC
TRBJ2-7,TRBV29-1,-,many,CSVDLGRGTYEQYF,TGCAGCGTTGACTTGGGCAGGGGAACCTACGAGCAGTACTTC
TRBJ2-7,TRBV7-2,TRBD2,-,CASSLKAGGIYEQYF,TGTGCCAGCAGCTTAAAAGCGGGAGGCATCTACGAGCAGTACTTC
TRBJ2-1,TRBV18,TRBD2,-,CASSHQAGAPSNEQFF,TGTGCCAGCTCACATCAAGCGGGGGCCCCCTCCAATGAGCAGTTCTTC
TRBJ1-5,TRBV20-1,TRBD1,-,CSARVNRGNQPQHF,TGCAGTGCTAGAGTGAACAGGGGTAATCAGCCCCAGCATTTT